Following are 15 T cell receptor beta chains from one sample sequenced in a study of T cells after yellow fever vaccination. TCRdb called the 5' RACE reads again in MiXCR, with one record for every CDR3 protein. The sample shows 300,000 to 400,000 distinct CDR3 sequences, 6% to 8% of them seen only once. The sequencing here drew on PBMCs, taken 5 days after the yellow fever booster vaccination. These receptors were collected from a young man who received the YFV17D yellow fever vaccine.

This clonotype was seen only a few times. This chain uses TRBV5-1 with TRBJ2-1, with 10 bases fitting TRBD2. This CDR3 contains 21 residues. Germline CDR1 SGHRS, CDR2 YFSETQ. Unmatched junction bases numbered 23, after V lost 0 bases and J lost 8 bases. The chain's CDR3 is CASSLEFEAGGSSGSTDEQFF. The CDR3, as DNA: TGCGCCAGCAGCTTGGAATTTGAGGCAGGGGGCTCTAGCGGGAGTACTGATGAGCAGTTCTTC.

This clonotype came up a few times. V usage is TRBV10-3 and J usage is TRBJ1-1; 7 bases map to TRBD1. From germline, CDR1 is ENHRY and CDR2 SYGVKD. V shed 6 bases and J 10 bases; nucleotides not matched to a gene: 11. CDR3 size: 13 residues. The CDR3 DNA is TGTGCCATCAGCCCAGGACAGGAGAGTGTAGCTTTCTTT. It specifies CAISPGQESVAFF.

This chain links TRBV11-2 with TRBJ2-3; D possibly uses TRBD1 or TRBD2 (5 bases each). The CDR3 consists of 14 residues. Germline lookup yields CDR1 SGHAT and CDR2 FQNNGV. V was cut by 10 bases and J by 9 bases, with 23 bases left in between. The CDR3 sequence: CATVRGPLPGTQYF. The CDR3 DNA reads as TGTGCCACCGTCCGGGGACCCTTACCGGGGACGCAGTATTTT.

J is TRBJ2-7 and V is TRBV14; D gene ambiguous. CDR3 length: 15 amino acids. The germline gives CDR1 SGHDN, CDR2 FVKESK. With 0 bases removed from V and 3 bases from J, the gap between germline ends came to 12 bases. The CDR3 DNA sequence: TGTGCCAGCAGCCAAGATACTGTTAAGGTCTACGAGCAGTACTTC. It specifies CASSQDTVKVYEQYF.

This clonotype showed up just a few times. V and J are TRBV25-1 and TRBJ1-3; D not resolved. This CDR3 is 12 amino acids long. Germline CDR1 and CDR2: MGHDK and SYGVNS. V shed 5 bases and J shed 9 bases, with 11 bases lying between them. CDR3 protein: CASSPGRSTIYF. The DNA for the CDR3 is TGTGCCAGCAGTCCTGGGAGGAGCACCATATATTTT. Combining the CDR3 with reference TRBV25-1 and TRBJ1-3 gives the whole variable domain EADIYQTPRYLVIGTGKKITLECSQTMGHDKMYWYQQDPGMELHLIHYSYGVNSTEKGDLSSESTVSRIRTEHFPLTLESARPSHTSQYLCASSPGRSTIYFGEGSWLTVV.

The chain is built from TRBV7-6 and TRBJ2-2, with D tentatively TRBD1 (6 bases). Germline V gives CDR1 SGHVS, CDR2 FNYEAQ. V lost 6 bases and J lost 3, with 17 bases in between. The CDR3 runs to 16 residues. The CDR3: CASRPDRNVDTGELFF. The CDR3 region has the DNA TGTGCCAGCAGACCTGACAGGAACGTAGACACCGGGGAGCTGTTTTTT.

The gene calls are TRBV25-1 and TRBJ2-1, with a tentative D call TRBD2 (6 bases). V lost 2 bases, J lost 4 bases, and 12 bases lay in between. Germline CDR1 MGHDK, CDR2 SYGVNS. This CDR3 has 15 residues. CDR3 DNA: TGTGCCAGCAGTGAACCGGGACTCGGATACAATGAGCAGTTCTTC. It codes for CASSEPGLGYNEQFF.

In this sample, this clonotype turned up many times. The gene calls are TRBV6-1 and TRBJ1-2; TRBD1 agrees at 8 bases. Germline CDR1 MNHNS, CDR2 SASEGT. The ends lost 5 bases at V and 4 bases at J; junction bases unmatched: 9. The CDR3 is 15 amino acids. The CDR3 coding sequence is TGTGCCAGCAGTCCCAGACCCACAGGGGGCTATGGCTACACCTTC. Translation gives CASSPRPTGGYGYTF.

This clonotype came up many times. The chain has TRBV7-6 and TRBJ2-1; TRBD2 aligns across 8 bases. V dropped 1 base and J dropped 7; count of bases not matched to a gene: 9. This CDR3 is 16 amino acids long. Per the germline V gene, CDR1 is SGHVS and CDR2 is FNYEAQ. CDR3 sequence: CASSLVGATSANEQFF. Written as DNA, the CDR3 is TGTGCCAGCAGCTTAGTTGGGGCGACTAGCGCAAATGAGCAGTTCTTC.

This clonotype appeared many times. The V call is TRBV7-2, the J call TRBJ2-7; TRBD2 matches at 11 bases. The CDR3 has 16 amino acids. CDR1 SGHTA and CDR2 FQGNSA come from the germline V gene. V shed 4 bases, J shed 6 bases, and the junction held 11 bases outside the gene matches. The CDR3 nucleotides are TGTGCCAGCAGCTCGGAAATAGCGGGAGGGCGGAGCGAGCAGTACTTC. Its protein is CASSSEIAGGRSEQYF.

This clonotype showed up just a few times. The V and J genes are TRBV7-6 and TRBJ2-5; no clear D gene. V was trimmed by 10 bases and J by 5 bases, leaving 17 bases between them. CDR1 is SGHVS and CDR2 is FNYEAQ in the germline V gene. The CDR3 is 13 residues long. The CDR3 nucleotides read TGTGCCACCTCACGACTGGGCTTGGAGACCCAGTACTTC. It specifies CATSRLGLETQYF.

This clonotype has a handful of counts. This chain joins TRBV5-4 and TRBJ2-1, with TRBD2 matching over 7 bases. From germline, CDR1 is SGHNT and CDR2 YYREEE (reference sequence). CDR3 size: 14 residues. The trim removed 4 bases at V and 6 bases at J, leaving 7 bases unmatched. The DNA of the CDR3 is TGTGCCAGCAGCGACAAGCGGGGATCCAATGAGCAGTTCTTC. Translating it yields CASSDKRGSNEQFF.

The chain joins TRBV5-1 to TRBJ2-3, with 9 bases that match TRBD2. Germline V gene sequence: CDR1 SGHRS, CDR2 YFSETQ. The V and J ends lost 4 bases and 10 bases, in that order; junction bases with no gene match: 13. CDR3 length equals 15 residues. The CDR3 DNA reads TGCGCCAGCAGCGAGACTATGGCGGGAGGGATACCGCAGTATTTT. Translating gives CASSETMAGGIPQYF.

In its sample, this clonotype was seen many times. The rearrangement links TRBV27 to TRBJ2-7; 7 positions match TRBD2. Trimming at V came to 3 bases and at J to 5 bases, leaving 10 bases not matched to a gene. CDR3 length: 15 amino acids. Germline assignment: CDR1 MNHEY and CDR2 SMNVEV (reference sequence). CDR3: CASSFSGGQWDEQYF. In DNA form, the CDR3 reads TGTGCCAGCAGTTTTTCGGGAGGACAATGGGACGAGCAGTACTTC.

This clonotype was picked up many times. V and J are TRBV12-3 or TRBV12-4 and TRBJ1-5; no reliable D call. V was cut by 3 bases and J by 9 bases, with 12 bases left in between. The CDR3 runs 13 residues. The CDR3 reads CASSFTGAGPQHF. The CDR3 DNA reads TGTGCCAGCAGTTTTACGGGAGCGGGGCCCCAGCATTTT.